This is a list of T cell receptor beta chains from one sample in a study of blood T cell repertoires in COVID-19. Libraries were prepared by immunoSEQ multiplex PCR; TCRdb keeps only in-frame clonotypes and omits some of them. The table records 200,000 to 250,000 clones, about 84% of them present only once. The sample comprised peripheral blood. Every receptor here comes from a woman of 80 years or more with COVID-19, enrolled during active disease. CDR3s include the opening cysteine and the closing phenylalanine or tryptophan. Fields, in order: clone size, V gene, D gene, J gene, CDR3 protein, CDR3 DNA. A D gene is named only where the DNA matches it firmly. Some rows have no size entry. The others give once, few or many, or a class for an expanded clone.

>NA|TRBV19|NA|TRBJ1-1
CASSAGLYGEAFF
TGTGCCAGTAGCGCGGGGTTGTACGGTGAAGCTTTCTTT
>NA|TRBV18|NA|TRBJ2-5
CASSLRNQETQYF
TGTGCCAGCTCGCTGAGAAATCAAGAGACCCAGTACTTC
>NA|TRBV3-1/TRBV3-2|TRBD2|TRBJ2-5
CASSQGATGTRRETQYF
TGTGCCAGCAGCCAGGGAGCTACCGGGACTAGAAGAGAGACCCAGTACTTC
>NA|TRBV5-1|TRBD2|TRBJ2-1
CASNLAGVNEQFF
TGCGCCAGCAACCTAGCGGGGGTAAATGAGCAGTTCTTC
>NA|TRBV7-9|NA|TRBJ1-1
CASSLDGGNTEAFF
TGTGCCAGCAGCTTAGATGGAGGGAACACTGAAGCTTTCTTT
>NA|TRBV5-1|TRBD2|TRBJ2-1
CASSFTSGGNEQFF
TGCGCCAGCAGCTTCACCAGCGGGGGCAATGAGCAGTTCTTC
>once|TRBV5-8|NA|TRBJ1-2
CASSLNPGWSAYGYTF
TGTGCCAGCAGCTTGAACCCCGGCTGGAGTGCCTATGGCTACACCTTC
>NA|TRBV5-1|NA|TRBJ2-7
CASSTGTLSYEQYF
TGCGCCAGCAGCACCGGGACACTTTCCTACGAGCAGTACTTC
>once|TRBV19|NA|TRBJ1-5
CASSVQGRGQPQHF
TGTGCCAGTAGTGTTCAGGGAAGGGGGCAGCCCCAGCATTTT
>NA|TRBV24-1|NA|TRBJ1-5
CATSDRTENQPQHF
TGTGCCACCAGTGATAGGACAGAAAATCAGCCCCAGCATTTT
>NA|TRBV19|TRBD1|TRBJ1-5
CASSEGTVSNQPQHF
TGTGCCAGTAGCGAGGGGACAGTTAGCAATCAGCCCCAGCATTTT
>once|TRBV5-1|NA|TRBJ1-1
CASSPGVNTEAFF
TGCGCCAGCAGCCCGGGGGTGAACACTGAAGCTTTCTTT
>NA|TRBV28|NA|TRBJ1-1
CASSLSWTVGNPEAFF
TGTGCCAGCAGTTTATCCTGGACAGTGGGGAACCCTGAAGCTTTCTTT
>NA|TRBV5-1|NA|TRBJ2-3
CASSFDRKLVDTQYF
TGCGCCAGCAGCTTTGACAGGAAGCTGGTGGATACGCAGTATTTT
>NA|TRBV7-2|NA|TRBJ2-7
CASSFQPQNEQYF
TGTGCCAGCAGCTTTCAACCACAGAACGAGCAGTACTTC
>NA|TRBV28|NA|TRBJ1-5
CVSTSTRDIQHF
TGTGTCAGCACCTCGACGAGAGACATCCAGCATTTT
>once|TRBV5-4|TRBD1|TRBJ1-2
CASSLQGAGYGYTF
TGTGCCAGCAGCTTACAGGGGGCAGGCTATGGCTACACCTTC
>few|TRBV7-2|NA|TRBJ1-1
CASSLGGANTEAFF
TGTGCCAGCAGCTTAGGGGGAGCGAACACTGAAGCTTTCTTT
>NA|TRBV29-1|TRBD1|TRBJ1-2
CSGGTGNYGYTF
TGCAGCGGAGGGACAGGGAACTATGGCTACACCTTC
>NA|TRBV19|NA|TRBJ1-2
CASSSRGSPDYGYTF
TGTGCCAGTAGTTCGAGAGGGTCGCCCGACTATGGCTACACCTTC
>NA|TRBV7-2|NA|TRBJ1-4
CASSLERFTNEKLFF
TGTGCCAGCAGCCTAGAGCGTTTTACTAATGAAAAACTGTTTTTT
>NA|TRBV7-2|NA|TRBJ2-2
CASSSTSAGELFF
TGTGCCAGCAGCTCGACTAGTGCCGGGGAGCTGTTTTTT
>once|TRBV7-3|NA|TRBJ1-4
CASSYREGEKLFF
TGTGCCAGCAGCTACAGGGAAGGTGAAAAACTGTTTTTT
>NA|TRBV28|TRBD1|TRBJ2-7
CASSPTGARGSYEQYF
TGTGCCAGCAGTCCGACAGGGGCCAGGGGGTCTTACGAGCAGTACTTC
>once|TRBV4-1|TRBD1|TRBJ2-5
CASSQEGGRTGVGVKTQYF
TGCGCCAGCAGCCAAGAGGGTGGAAGGACAGGGGTGGGGGTGAAGACCCAGTACTTC
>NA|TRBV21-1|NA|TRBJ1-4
CASSKKRRWRANNEKLFF
TGTGCCAGCAGCAAAAAGAGGAGATGGAGGGCCAATAATGAAAAACTGTTTTTT
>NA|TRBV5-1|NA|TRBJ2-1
CASSLVSRNNEQFF
TGCGCCAGCAGCTTGGTATCCAGAAACAATGAGCAGTTCTTC
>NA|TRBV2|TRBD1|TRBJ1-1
CASIGQGATEAFF
TGTGCCAGCATCGGACAGGGGGCAACTGAAGCTTTCTTT
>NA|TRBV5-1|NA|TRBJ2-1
CASSWEMGKGGEQFF
TGCGCCAGCAGCTGGGAGATGGGGAAAGGGGGTGAGCAGTTCTTC
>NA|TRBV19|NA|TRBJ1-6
CASSINSRGGTLHF
TGTGCCAGTAGTATTAACAGCCGGGGTGGGACCCTCCACTTT
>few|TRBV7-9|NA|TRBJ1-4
CASEKDQGLKEKLFF
TGTGCCAGCGAAAAAGACCAGGGCCTTAAAGAAAAACTGTTTTTT
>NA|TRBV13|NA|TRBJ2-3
CASSLRRDTLKSPQYF
TGTGCCAGCAGCTTAAGGAGGGATACCCTCAAGTCACCGCAGTATTTT
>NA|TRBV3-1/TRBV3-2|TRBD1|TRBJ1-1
CASSQGFPGTAVEAFF
TGTGCCAGCAGCCAAGGTTTTCCGGGGACAGCTGTTGAAGCTTTCTTT
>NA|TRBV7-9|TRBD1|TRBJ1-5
CASSLDIGTGNQPQHF
TGTGCCAGCAGCTTAGACATAGGGACAGGGAATCAGCCCCAGCATTTT
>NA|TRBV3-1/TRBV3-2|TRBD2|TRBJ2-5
CASRTSGIQETQYF
TGTGCCAGCAGAACTAGCGGGATCCAAGAGACCCAGTACTTC
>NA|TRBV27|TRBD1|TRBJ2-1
CASRGQVSTTEQFF
TGTGCCAGCAGGGGACAGGTGTCGACGACTGAGCAGTTCTTC
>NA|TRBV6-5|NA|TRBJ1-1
CASRPGHLMNTEAFF
TGTGCCAGCAGACCGGGACACCTAATGAACACTGAAGCTTTCTTT
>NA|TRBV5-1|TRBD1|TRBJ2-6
CASSFPRDRGSGANVLTF
TGCGCCAGCAGCTTCCCCCGGGACAGGGGCTCTGGGGCCAACGTCCTGACTTTC
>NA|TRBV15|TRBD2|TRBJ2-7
CATSREGRGSYEQYF
TGTGCCACCAGCAGAGAGGGGCGGGGGTCCTACGAGCAGTACTTC
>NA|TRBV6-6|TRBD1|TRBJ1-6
CASSNQGASYNSPLHF
TGTGCCAGCAGTAACCAGGGGGCGTCCTATAATTCACCCCTCCACTTT
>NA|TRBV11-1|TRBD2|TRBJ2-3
CASSPMTSGGTDTQYF
TGTGCCAGCAGCCCGATGACTAGCGGGGGGACAGATACGCAGTATTTT
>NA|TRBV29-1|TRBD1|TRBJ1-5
CSVRTGSNQPQHF
TGCAGCGTTCGGACAGGGTCCAATCAGCCCCAGCATTTT
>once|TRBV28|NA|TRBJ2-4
CASSRRNLAKNIQYF
TGTGCCAGCAGTCGGAGGAACCTAGCCAAAAACATTCAGTACTTC
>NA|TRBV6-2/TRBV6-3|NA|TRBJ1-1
CASSEGGTEAFF
TGTGCCAGCAGTGAGGGGGGGACTGAAGCTTTCTTT
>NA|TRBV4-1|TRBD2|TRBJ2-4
CASSQATFSGGAAKNIQYF
TGCGCCAGCAGCCAGGCTACCTTCAGCGGGGGGGCAGCCAAAAACATTCAGTACTTC
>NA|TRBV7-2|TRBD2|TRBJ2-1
CASSLGLAGYEQFF
TGTGCCAGCAGCTTAGGTCTAGCGGGGTATGAGCAGTTCTTC
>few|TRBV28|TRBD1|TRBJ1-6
CASSWTGPDNSPLHF
TGTGCCAGCAGTTGGACAGGACCTGACAATTCACCCCTCCACTTT
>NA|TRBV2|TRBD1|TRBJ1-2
CASRAGTGNGYTF
TGTGCCAGCAGAGCCGGGACAGGGAATGGCTACACCTTC
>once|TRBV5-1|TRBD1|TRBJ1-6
CASSPQGESSNSPLHF
TGCGCCAGCAGCCCACAGGGGGAGAGTAGCAATTCACCCCTCCACTTT
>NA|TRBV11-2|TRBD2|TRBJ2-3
CASSAGGADTQYF
TGTGCCAGCAGCGCGGGGGGCGCAGATACGCAGTATTTT
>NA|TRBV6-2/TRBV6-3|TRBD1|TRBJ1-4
CASSWLPGQDEKLFF
TGTGCCAGCAGTTGGCTTCCGGGACAGGATGAAAAACTGTTTTTT
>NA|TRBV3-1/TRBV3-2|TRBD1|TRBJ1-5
CASSATGGLGQPQHF
TGTGCCAGCAGTGCGACAGGGGGGTTAGGTCAGCCCCAGCATTTT
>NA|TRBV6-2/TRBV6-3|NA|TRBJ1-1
CASSSPRGANTEAFF
TGTGCCAGCAGTTCCCCTCGGGGGGCGAACACTGAAGCTTTCTTT
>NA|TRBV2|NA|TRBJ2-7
CASSEGGSMAYEQYF
TGTGCCAGCAGTGAAGGTGGGAGCATGGCCTACGAGCAGTACTTC
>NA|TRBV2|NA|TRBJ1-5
CASRKTGSNQPQHF
TGTGCCAGCAGAAAGACGGGTAGCAATCAGCCCCAGCATTTT
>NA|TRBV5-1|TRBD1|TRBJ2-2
CASSRGQGGELFF
TGCGCCAGCAGCAGGGGGCAGGGCGGGGAGCTGTTTTTT
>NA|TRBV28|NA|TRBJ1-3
CASSDVTGSFSGNTIYF
TGTGCCAGCAGTGATGTTACAGGGTCGTTCTCTGGAAACACCATATATTTT
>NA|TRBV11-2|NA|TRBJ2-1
CASGAFYNEQFF
TGTGCCAGCGGGGCCTTCTACAATGAGCAGTTCTTC
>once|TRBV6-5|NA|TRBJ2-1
CASSYSRDNEQFF
TGTGCCAGCAGTTACTCCCGGGACAATGAGCAGTTCTTC
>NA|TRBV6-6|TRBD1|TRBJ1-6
CASSPYRTGGSYNSPLHF
TGTGCCAGCAGTCCCTATCGGACAGGCGGCTCCTATAATTCACCCCTCCACTTT